A single sample gave rise to the 16 T cell receptor beta chains below, sequenced in a study of T cell responses to AZD1222 COVID-19 vaccine. Clones were read by immunoSEQ multiplex PCR, and TCRdb kept only the in-frame ones, dropping some. The sample has approximately 140,000 clones, around nine tenths seen once. The sample was peripheral blood, taken on day 0 of MenACWY control vaccination. The receptors were gathered from an adult in good health.

V gene TRBV5-4 combines with J gene TRBJ1-1, with unresolved D. CDR3 size: 15 residues. Germline V lookup: CDR1 SGHNT, CDR2 YYREEE (reference sequence). Trimming left V 0 bases short and J 2 bases short, with 11 bases between. CDR3 nucleotide sequence: TGTGCCAGCAGCTTGGTACGCGCGGTTAACACTGAAGCTTTCTTT. Translated: CASSLVRAVNTEAFF.

The chain links TRBV25-1 to TRBJ2-7; no reliable D call. The CDR3 totals 14 residues. Germline V gene lookup returns CDR1 MGHDK and CDR2 SYGVNS. Trimming left V 5 bases short and J 3 bases short, with 14 bases between. The CDR3 loop reads CASSRVDLGYEQYF. CDR3 DNA sequence: TGTGCCAGCAGTAGGGTCGACCTTGGCTACGAGCAGTACTTC.

In its sample, this clone is medium-sized (0.01 to 0.1%). Here the CDR3 reads CASSSGQVYNSPLHF. In nucleotides, the CDR3 is TGTGCCAGCAGCTCAGGACAGGTCTATAATTCACCCCTCCACTTT. The rearrangement links TRBV7-8 to TRBJ1-6; TRBD1 matches at 7 bases. With V trimmed by 4 bases and J by 3 bases, 3 bases remained unmatched. Per germline, CDR1 SGHVS and CDR2 FQNEAQ. This CDR3 has 15 residues.

The chain combines TRBV3-1 (or the pseudogene TRBV3-2) with TRBJ1-2; 8 nucleotides agree with TRBD1. Germline V CDR1 and CDR2: LGHDT, YNNKEL (reference sequence). The CDR3 totals 16 residues. The J segment lost 5 bases and the V segment lost 0 bases, leaving 8 bases of the junction unmatched. CDR3 coding DNA: TGTGCCAGCAGCCAAGATGGCAGGGGGCCCCTTTATGGCTACACCTTC. It translates to CASSQDGRGPLYGYTF.

The V and J genes are TRBV7-2 and TRBJ2-5, with 10 bases identical to TRBD1. This CDR3 comprises 13 residues. The germline gives CDR1 SGHTA, CDR2 FQGNSA. With 3 bases clipped from V and 10 bases from J, the junction kept 5 bases outside the gene matches. CDR3 DNA sequence: TGTGCCAGCAGCTTTGACAGGGGGCGCCACCAGTACTTC. Translated, it gives CASSFDRGRHQYF. Combining the CDR3 with reference TRBV7-2 and TRBJ2-5 gives the whole variable domain GAGVSQSPSNKVTEKGKDVELRCDPISGHTALYWYRQSLGQGLEFLIYFQGNSAPDKSGLPSDRFSAERTGGSVSTLTIQRTQQEDSAVYLCASSFDRGRHQYFGPGTRLLVL.

The chain couples TRBV6-2 or TRBV6-3 to TRBJ2-3; D call uncertain. With 2 bases removed from V and 5 bases from J, the gap between germline ends came to 5 bases. CDR1 is MNHEY, CDR2 SVGEGT, per germline. This CDR3 contains 12 residues. The CDR3 is CASSYALDTQYF. CDR3 in DNA: TGTGCCAGCAGTTACGCTCTAGATACGCAGTATTTT.

V and J are TRBV27 and TRBJ1-1; 7 nucleotides match TRBD1. CDR3 size: 15 residues. Germline values: CDR1 MNHEY, CDR2 SMNVEV (reference sequence). The junction had 7 bases not matched to a gene; V was cut back by 5 bases and J by 1 base. CDR3 residues: CASSLRGRTNTEAFF. In nucleotides, the CDR3 is TGTGCCAGCAGTCTGAGGGGGCGGACGAACACTGAAGCTTTCTTT.

The genes are TRBV6-6 and TRBJ1-2; no clear D gene. This CDR3 comprises 15 residues. The V end lost 0 bases, the J end lost 4 bases, and 12 bases lay between the germline ends. Germline CDR1 reads MNHNY; CDR2 reads SVGAGI (reference sequence). The CDR3 nucleotides are TGTGCCAGCAGTTACTCGATTGACGAATCCTATGGCTACACCTTC. Translating it yields CASSYSIDESYGYTF.

The V and J genes are TRBV7-2 and TRBJ1-2, with TRBD1 matching over 10 bases. Germline assignment: CDR1 SGHTA and CDR2 FQGNSA. The CDR3 has 17 residues. Trimming cost V 2 bases and J 6 bases; bases outside gene matches: 12. The CDR3, as DNA: TGTGCCAGCAGCTTAAATTGGGGACAGGGGCCAGAAGATGGCTACACCTTC. Encoded protein: CASSLNWGQGPEDGYTF.

This clone was observed at least ten times. The rearrangement joins TRBV29-1 to TRBJ1-1, with D tentatively TRBD1 (5 bases). With 7 bases removed from V and 4 bases from J, the gap between germline ends came to 13 bases. The CDR3 sequence is 12 residues long. Per germline, CDR1 SQVTM and CDR2 ANQGSEA. CDR3 residues: CSASFQGTEAFF. The CDR3 DNA reads TGCAGCGCCTCCTTTCAGGGCACTGAAGCTTTCTTT.

A single count supports this clone. This chain joins TRBV21-1 and TRBJ2-1; TRBD2, the D gene given by the table, was not confirmed from the DNA. TRBV21-1 is a recognized pseudogene. CDR3 length: 12 amino acids. DNA of the CDR3: TGTGCCAGCAGCAAACTTTGTTGTGAGCAGTTCTTC. Encoded protein: CASSKLCCEQFF.

This clone was recorded only once. This rearrangement joins TRBV3-1 (or the pseudogene TRBV3-2) to TRBJ1-2; D gene ambiguous. CDR1 LGHDT and CDR2 YNNKEL come from the germline V gene (reference sequence). Trimming removed 3 bases from V and 6 bases from J, with 11 bases in between. This CDR3 is 13 amino acids long. The CDR3: CASSQRVSDGYTF. CDR3 bases: TGTGCCAGCAGCCAGAGGGTTTCAGATGGCTACACCTTC.

This chain joins TRBV6-5 and TRBJ2-7, with D possibly TRBD2 on 7 matching bases. With 6 bases removed from V and 1 base from J, the gap between germline ends came to 16 bases. The length of the CDR3 is 15 residues. Germline CDR1 MNHEY, CDR2 SVGAGI. This CDR3 is CASRRGGASSYEQYF. DNA of the CDR3: TGTGCCAGCAGAAGGGGGGGGGCATCGTCCTACGAGCAGTACTTC.

CDR3 nucleotide sequence: TGTGCCAGCAGACGAAACCGGGACGGGAACTACGAGCAGTACTTC. Its protein is CASRRNRDGNYEQYF. The J gene is TRBJ2-7, the V gene TRBV6-5, with D tentatively TRBD1 or TRBD2 (5 bases each). The CDR3 length is 15 residues. Germline V gives CDR1 MNHEY, CDR2 SVGAGI. Trimming cost V 6 bases and J 3 bases, with 18 bases left between them.

The chain couples TRBV5-4 to TRBJ1-2, with 8 bases aligning to TRBD1. The J segment lost 8 bases and the V segment lost 4 bases, leaving 7 bases of the junction unmatched. Germline assignment: CDR1 SGHNT and CDR2 YYREEE (reference sequence). CDR3 length equals 13 residues. CDR3 sequence: CASSRPGGDGYTF. As DNA, the CDR3 is TGTGCCAGCAGCAGACCAGGGGGCGACGGCTACACCTTC. The full variable domain, its missing parts supplied by reference TRBV5-4 and TRBJ1-2, is ETGVTQSPTHLIKTRGQQVTLRCSSQSGHNTVSWYQQALGQGPQFIFQYYREEENGRGNFPPRFSGLQFPNYSSELNVNALELDDSALYLCASSRPGGDGYTFGSGTRLTVV.

This chain joins TRBV27 and TRBJ1-2; D not certain. Germline assignment: CDR1 MNHEY and CDR2 SMNVEV (reference sequence). The CDR3 extends over 15 amino acids. The V end lost 1 base, the J end lost 2 bases, and 11 bases lay between the germline ends. The chain's CDR3 is CASSLLATLNYGYTF. CDR3 nucleotide sequence: TGTGCCAGCAGTTTATTAGCCACATTGAACTATGGCTACACCTTC.